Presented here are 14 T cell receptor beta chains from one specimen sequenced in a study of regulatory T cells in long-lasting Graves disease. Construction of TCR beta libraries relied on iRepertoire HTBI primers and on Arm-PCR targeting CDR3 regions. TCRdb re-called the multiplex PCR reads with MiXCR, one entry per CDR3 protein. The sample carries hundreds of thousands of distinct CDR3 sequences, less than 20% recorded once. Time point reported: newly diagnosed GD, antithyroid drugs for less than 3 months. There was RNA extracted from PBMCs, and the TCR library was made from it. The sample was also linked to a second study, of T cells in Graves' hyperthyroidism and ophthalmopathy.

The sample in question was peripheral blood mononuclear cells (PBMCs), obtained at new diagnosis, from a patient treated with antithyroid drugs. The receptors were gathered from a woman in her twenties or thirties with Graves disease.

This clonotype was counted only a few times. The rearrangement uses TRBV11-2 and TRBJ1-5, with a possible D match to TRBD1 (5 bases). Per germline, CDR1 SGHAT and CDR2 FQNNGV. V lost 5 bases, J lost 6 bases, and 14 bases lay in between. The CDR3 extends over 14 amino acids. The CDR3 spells CASSRTQGTQPQHF. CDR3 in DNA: TGTGCCAGCAGCAGAACCCAGGGAACTCAGCCCCAGCATTTT. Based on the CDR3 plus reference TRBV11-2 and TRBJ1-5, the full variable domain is EAGVAQSPRYKIIEKRQSVAFWCNPISGHATLYWYQQILGQGPKLLIQFQNNGVVDDSQLPKDRFSAERLKGVDSTLKIQPAKLEDSAVYLCASSRTQGTQPQHFGDGTRLSIL.

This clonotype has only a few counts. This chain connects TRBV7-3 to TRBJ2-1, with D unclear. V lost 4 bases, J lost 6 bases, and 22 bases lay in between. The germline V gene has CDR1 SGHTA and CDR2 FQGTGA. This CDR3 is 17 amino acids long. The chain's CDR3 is CASSSFLTPTLRNEQFF. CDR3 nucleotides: TGTGCCAGCAGCTCGTTCCTTACTCCGACTCTGCGCAATGAGCAGTTCTTC.

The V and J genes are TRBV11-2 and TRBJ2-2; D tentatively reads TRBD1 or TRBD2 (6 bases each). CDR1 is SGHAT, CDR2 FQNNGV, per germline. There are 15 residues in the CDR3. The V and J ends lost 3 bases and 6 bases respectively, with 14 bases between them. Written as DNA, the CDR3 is TGTGCCAGCAGCTTCCCGGGGGCGCGTCCCGGGGAGCTGTTTTTT. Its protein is CASSFPGARPGELFF.

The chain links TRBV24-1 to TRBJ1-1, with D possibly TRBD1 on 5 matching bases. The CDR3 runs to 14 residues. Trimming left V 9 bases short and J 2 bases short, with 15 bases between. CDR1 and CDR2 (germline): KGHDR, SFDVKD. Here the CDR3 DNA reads TGTGCCACCCAGCCCGCTGACAGTAACACTGAAGCTTTCTTT. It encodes CATQPADSNTEAFF.

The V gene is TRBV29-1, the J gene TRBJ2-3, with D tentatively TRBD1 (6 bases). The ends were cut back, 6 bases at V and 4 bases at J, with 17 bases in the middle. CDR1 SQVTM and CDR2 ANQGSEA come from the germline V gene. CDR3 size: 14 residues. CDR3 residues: CSVNRPPGADTQYF. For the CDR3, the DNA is TGCAGCGTAAACCGGCCCCCAGGGGCAGATACGCAGTATTTT.

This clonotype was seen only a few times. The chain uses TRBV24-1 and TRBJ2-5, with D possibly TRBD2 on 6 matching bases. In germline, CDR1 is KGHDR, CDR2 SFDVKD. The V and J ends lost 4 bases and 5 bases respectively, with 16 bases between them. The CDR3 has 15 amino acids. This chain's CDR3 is CATSEIGGDSETQYF. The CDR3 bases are TGTGCCACCAGTGAGATCGGAGGGGATAGCGAGACCCAGTACTTC.

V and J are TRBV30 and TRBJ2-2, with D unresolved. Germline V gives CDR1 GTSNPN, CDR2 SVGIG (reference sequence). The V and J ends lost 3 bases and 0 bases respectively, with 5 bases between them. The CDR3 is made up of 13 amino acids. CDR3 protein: CAWRETNTGELFF. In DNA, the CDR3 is TGTGCCTGGAGAGAAACGAACACCGGGGAGCTGTTTTTT.

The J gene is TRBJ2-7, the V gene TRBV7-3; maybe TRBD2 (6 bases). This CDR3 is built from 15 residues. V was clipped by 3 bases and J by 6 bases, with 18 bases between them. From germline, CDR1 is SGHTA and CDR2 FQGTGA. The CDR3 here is CASSLGGAPTGEQYF. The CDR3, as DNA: TGTGCCAGCAGCTTGGGCGGGGCCCCGACGGGCGAGCAGTACTTC.

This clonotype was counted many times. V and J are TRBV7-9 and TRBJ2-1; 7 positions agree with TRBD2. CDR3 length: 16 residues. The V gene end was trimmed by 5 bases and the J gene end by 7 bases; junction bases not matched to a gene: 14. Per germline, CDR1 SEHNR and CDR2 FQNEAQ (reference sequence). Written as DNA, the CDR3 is TGTGCCAGCAGCCCCCTGGGAGCGGGGCTACGGAATGAGCAGTTCTTC. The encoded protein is CASSPLGAGLRNEQFF.

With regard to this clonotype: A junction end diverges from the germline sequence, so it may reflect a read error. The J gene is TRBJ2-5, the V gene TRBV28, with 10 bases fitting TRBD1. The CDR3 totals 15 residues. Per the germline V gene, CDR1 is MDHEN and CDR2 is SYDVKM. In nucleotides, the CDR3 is TGTGCCAGCAGTGCCCGGACAGGGGGTAGAGAGGCCCAGTACTTC. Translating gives CASSARTGGREAQYF.

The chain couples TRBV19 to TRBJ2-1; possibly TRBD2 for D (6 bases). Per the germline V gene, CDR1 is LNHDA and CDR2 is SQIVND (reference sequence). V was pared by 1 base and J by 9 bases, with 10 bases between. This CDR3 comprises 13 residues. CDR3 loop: CASSIGPGGEQFF. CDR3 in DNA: TGTGCCAGTAGTATAGGACCCGGGGGTGAGCAGTTCTTC.

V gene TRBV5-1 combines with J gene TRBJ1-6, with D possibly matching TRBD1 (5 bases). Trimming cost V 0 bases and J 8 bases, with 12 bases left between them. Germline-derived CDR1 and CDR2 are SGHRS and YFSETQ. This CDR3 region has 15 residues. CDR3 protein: CASSLGLLGDSPLHF. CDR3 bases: TGCGCCAGCAGCTTGGGCCTCCTAGGGGATTCACCCCTCCACTTT.

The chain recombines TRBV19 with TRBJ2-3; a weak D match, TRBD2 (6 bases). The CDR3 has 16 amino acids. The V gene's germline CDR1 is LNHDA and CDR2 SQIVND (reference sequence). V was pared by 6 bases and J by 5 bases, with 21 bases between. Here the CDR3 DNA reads TGTGCCAGTAGCCGCCGGGGGTTCCCTCAAGGAGATACGCAGTATTTT. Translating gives CASSRRGFPQGDTQYF.

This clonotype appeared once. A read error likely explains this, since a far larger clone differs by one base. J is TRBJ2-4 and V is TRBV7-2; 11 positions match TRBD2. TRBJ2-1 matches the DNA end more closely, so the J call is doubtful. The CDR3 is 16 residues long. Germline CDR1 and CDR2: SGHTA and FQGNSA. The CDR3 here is CASSLEPRLAGWEQFF. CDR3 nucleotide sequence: TGTGCCAGCAGCTTAGAACCGAGACTAGCGGGATGGGAGCAGTTCTTC.